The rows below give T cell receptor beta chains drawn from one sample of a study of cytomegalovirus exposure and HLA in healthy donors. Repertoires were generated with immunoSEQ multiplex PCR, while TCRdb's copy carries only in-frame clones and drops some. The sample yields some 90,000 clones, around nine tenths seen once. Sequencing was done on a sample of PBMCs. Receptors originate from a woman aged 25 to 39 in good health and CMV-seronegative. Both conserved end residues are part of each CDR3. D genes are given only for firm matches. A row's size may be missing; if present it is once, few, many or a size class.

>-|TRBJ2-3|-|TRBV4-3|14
TGCGCCAGCAGCCACACCACAGATGCAGATACGCAGTATTTT
CASSHTTDADTQYF
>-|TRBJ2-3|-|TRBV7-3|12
TGTGCCAGCAGCCTCTCCACAGATACGCAGTATTTT
CASSLSTDTQYF
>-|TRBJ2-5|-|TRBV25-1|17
TGTGCCAGCAGTGAATATAGTTTCGGGGTCAAAAAAGAGAGCCAGTACTTC
CASSEYSFGVKKESQYF
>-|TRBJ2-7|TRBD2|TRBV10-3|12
TGTGCCACCGGGGAGGGGACCTACGAGCAGTACTTC
CATGEGTYEQYF
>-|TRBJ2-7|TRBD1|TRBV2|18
TGTGCCAGCAGTGAGGCTTGGCCTCGGGGACAGGGCTTACGTGAGCAGTACTTC
CASSEAWPRGQGLREQYF
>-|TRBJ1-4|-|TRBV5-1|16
TGCGCCAGCAGCTCGGCAATTGGACAGAGTAATGAAAAACTGTTTTTT
CASSSAIGQSNEKLFF
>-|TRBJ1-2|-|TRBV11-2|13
TGTGCCAGCAGCTTAGGGACAATCGGTGGCTACACCTTC
CASSLGTIGGYTF
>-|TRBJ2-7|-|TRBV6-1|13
TGTGCCAGCAGAAGTAACGAGTACTACGAGCAGTACTTC
CASRSNEYYEQYF
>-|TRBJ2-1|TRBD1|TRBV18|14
TGTGCCAGCTCACCCGGACAGGGGTTCAATGAGCAGTTCTTC
CASSPGQGFNEQFF
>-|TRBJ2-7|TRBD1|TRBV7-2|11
TGTGCCAGCAGCCCCGACAGGGTATTGTACTTC
CASSPDRVLYF
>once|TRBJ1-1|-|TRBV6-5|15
TGTGCCAGCATAAGTACTTCGTGGGGGGTCACTGAAGCTTTCTTT
CASISTSWGVTEAFF
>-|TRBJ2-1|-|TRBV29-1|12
TGCAGCGTTGAATTTTATTACAATGAGCAGTTCTTC
CSVEFYYNEQFF
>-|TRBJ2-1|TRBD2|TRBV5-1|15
TGCGCCAGCAGCTTAGGACTAGCGGGAATCGATGAGCAGTTCTTC
CASSLGLAGIDEQFF
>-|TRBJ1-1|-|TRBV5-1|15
TGCGCCAGCAGCTTGGAGTGGGGGCCGCAATATGAAGCTTTCTTT
CASSLEWGPQYEAFF
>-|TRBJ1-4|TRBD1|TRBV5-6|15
TGTGCCAGCAGCTCCACGACAGGGGTTGGCGAAAAACTGTTTTTT
CASSSTTGVGEKLFF
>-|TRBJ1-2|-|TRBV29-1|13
TGCAGCGTTGAAACGCAGTACCTCTATGGCTACACCTTC
CSVETQYLYGYTF
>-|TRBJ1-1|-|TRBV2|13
TGTGCCAGCAAGCGGGAAACGAACACTGAAGCTTTCTTT
CASKRETNTEAFF
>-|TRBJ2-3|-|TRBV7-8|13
TGTGCCAGCAGTTTTGCCCGCGGGGATACGCAGTATTTT
CASSFARGDTQYF
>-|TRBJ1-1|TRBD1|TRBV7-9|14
TGTGCCAGCAGCACCTGGGACAGGTCGACTGAAGCTTTCTTT
CASSTWDRSTEAFF
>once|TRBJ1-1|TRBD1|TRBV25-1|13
TGTGCCAGCAGACAGGGGCCAGGTGCGGAAGCTTTCTTT
CASRQGPGAEAFF
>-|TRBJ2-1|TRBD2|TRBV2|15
TGTGCCAGCAGTGAAAGGACTAGCGCCTACAATGAGCAGTTCTTC
CASSERTSAYNEQFF
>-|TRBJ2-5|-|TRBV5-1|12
TGCGCCAGCAGCTTGTTAGCAGAGACCCAGTACTTC
CASSLLAETQYF
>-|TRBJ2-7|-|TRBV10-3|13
TGTGCCATCAGTGGCGGACTTGGCTACGAGCAGTACTTC
CAISGGLGYEQYF
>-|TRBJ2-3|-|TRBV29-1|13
TGCAGCGTTGAACAGGGCCGCACAGATACGCAGTATTTT
CSVEQGRTDTQYF
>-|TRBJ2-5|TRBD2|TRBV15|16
TGTGCCACCAGCAGAGCCCCGGGAGGACTCCAAGAGACCCAGTACTTC
CATSRAPGGLQETQYF
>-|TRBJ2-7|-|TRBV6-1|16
TGTGCCAGCAGTGAGAAAGGGTGGTACAGGGACTACGAGCAGTACTTC
CASSEKGWYRDYEQYF